The T cell receptor (beta chain) described here comes from a study of cytomegalovirus exposure and HLA in healthy donors. Regarding the study as a whole: Several top significant clusters appeared, in a later analysis, to be linked to common viral pathogens. Sequence variants that were highly shared formed a cluster that was likely a sequencing artifact. In an earlier analysis, about 90% or about 30%: the productive usage of most TCR beta V segments.

PCR employed 60 Vbeta and 13 Jbeta primers. This table comes from immunoSEQ multiplex PCR, and its TCRdb copy is limited to in-frame clones, with some not included. The sample has around 140,000 clones; roughly 82% are singletons. Note on this clone: Antigen unknown.

V lost 4 bases and J lost 3, with 12 bases in between. Per the germline V gene, CDR1 is MNHEY and CDR2 is SMNVEV (reference sequence). The CDR3 contains 15 residues. The source of this sequence is a man aged 18 to 35 in good health and CMV-seropositive. The gene calls are TRBV27 and TRBJ1-4; a weak D match, TRBD1 (6 bases). The sample comprised PBMCs. The CDR3 nucleotides read TGTGCCAGCAGTTACTTAGGGGGATCTAATGAAAAACTGTTTTTT. Translating it yields CASSYLGGSNEKLFF. Complete variable domain (other parts from reference TRBV27 and TRBJ1-4): EAQVTQNPRYLITVTGKKLTVTCSQNMNHEYMSWYRQDPGLGLRQIYYSMNVEVTDKGDVPEGYKVSRKEKRNFPLILESPSPNQTSLYFCASSYLGGSNEKLFFGSGTQLSVL.